This TCR beta chain was sequenced in a study of CD8+ T cells in alopecia areata. RNA extraction was followed by reverse transcription into cDNA, which acted as the sequencing template. The repertoire was sequenced with immunoSEQ multiplex PCR; TCRdb's copy has only in-frame clones and lacks some. The repertoire holds roughly 20,000 clones, with less than 70% as singletons. Across several patients, CD4+ cells underwent sorting into CD25+CD127- cells. Both CD4+ and CD8+ T cells were separated by sorting PBMCs. The CDR3 loop spans 15 amino acids. V lost 2 bases to trimming and J lost 6 bases; unmatched junction nucleotides: 6.

The gene calls are TRBV5-7 and TRBJ2-7, with 12 bases identical to TRBD2. TRBV5-7 qualifies as an ORF whose function is uncertain. Sequencing used CD4+ Tregs sorted from blood. The origin of this receptor is a human donor with alopecia areata. The CDR3 DNA reads TGTGCCAGCAGCTTCCGACTAGCGGGAGTCCCCGAGCAGTACTTC. This gives the protein CASSFRLAGVPEQYF.